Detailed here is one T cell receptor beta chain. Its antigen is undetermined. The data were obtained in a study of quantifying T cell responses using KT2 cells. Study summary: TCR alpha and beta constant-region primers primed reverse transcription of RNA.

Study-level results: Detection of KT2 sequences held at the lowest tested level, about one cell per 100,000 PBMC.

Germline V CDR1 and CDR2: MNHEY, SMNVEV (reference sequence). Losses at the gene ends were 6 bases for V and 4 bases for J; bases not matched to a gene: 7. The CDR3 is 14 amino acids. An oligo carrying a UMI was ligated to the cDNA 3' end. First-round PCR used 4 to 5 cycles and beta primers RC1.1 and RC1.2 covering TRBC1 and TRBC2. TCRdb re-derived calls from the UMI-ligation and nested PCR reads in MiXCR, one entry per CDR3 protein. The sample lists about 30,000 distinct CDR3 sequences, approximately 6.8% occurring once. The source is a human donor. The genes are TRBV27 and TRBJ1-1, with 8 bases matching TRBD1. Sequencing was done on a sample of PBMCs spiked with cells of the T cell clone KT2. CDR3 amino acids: CASSRQGSGTEAFF. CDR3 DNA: TGTGCCAGCAGCAGACAGGGGTCGGGCACTGAAGCTTTCTTT.